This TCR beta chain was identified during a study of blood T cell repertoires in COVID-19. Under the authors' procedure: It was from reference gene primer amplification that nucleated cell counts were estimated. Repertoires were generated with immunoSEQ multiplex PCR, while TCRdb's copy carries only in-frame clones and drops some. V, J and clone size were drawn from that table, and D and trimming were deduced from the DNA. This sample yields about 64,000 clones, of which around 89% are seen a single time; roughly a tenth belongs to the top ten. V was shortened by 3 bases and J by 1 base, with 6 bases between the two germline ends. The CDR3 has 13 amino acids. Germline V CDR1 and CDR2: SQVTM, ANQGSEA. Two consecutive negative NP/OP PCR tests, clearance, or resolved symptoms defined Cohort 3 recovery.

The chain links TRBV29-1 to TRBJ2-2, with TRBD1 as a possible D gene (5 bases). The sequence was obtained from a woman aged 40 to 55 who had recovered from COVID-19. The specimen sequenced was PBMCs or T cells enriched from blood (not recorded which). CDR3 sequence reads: CSVDDRNTGELFF. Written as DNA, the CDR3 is TGCAGCGTTGATGACAGGAACACCGGGGAGCTGTTTTTT.